These T cell receptor beta chains were read from a single sample in a study of shared clonotypes between healthy human individuals. Generated by immunoSEQ multiplex PCR, the TCRdb table keeps only in-frame clones and is missing some. The sample shows some 1,100,000 clones, 75% to 85% of them seen only once. Specimen: memory CD4+ T cells from PBMCs. These receptor sequences come from a man aged 18 to 35 in good health. Some clones in this sample may be carry-over from other donors' samples. The CDR3 runs from the conserved cysteine through the conserved F or W. D genes are given only for firm matches. Size is stated for part of the rows, as once, few or many counts, or as a class when the clone is expanded.

v_call	clone_size	j_call	d_call	cdr3_nt	cdr3_aa
TRBV28	.	TRBJ2-7	.	TGTGCCAGCTTACGAAAGGGGAATCAGTACTTC	CASLRKGNQYF
TRBV27	.	TRBJ2-7	.	TGTGCCAGCAGTTTTCAAGGACAGCTCTACGAGCAGTACTTC	CASSFQGQLYEQYF
TRBV5-4	once	TRBJ2-7	.	TGTGCCAGCAGCTCACCGGCCGCGAAAGCGGACGAGCAGTACTTC	CASSSPAAKADEQYF
TRBV28	.	TRBJ1-2	TRBD1	TGTGCCAGCAGTTACCGGGACAGCTCTTTCTATGGCTACACCTTC	CASSYRDSSFYGYTF
TRBV28	.	TRBJ2-5	TRBD2	TGTGCCAGCAACCCCGGGAGGGAAGAGACCCAGTACTTC	CASNPGREETQYF
TRBV5-1	.	TRBJ1-4	TRBD1	TGCGCCAGCAGCAAGGACAGGAGCCTTGAAAAACTGTTTTTT	CASSKDRSLEKLFF
TRBV5-6	.	TRBJ2-7	TRBD1	TGTGCCAGCAGCCCGGGACAGCTCTACGAGCAGTACTTC	CASSPGQLYEQYF
TRBV18	.	TRBJ2-2	TRBD2	TGTGCCAGCCAGGGCCAACTAGCGGCCCCCGGGGAGCTGTTTTTT	CASQGQLAAPGELFF
TRBV28	once	TRBJ2-5	TRBD1	TGTGCCAGCAGTCCCAGGGGGTATCGTACTGGGAAAGAGACCCAGTACTTC	CASSPRGYRTGKETQYF
TRBV7-9	.	TRBJ2-1	TRBD2	TGTGCCAGCAGCTTACAAACGGGAGGGCTTCACAATGAGCAGTTCTTC	CASSLQTGGLHNEQFF
TRBV5-8	.	TRBJ1-5	TRBD1	TGTGCCAGCAGCTTTGTCAGGGGGCTCAATCAGCCCCAGCATTTT	CASSFVRGLNQPQHF